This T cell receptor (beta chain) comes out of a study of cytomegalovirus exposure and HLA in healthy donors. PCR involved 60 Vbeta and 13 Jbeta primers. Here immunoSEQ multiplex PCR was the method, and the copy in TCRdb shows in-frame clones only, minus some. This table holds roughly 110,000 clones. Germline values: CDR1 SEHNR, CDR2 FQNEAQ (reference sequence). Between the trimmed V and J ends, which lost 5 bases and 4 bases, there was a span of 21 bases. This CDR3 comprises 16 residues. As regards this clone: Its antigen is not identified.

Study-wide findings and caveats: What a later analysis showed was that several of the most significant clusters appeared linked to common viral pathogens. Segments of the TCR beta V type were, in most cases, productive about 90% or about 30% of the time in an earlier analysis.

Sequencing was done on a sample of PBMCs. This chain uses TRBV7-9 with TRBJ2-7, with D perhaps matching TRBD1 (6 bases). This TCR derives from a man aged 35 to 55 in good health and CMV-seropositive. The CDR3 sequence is CASSSVGQGPFYEQYF. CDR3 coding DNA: TGTGCCAGCAGCAGTGTGGGGCAGGGGCCTTTTTACGAGCAGTACTTC. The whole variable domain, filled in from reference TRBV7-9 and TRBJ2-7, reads DTGVSQNPRHKITKRGQNVTFRCDPISEHNRLYWYRQTLGQGPEFLTYFQNEAQLEKSRLLSDRFSAERPKGSFSTLEIQRTEQGDSAMYLCASSSVGQGPFYEQYFGPGTRLTVT.